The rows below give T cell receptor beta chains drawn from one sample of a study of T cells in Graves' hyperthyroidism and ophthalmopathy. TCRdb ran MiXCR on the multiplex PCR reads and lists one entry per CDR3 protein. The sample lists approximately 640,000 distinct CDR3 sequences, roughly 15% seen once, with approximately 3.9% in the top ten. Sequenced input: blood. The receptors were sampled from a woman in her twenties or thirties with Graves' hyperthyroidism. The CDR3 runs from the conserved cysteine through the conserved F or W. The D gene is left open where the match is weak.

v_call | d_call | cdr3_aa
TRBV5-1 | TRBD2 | CASSASGRAIYNEQFF
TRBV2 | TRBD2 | CASSSRTSGRGYNEQFF
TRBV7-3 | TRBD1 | CASSSRGQGEQFF
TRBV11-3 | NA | CASRGPTGELFF
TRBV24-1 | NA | CATSDLRTGTDTQYF
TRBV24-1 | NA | CATSDGGSSYEQYF
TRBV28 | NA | CASSFSPTHGYTF
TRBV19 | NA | CASSIALTGPFGNEQFF
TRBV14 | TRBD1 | CASSQGTGLEQYF
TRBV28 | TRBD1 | CASSLWSGGASPYGYTF
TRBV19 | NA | CASSEQGPYNEQFF
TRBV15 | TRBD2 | CATSRDLASGRETQYF
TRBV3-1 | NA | CASSQGVGGRTEAFF
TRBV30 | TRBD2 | CAWRLAGGPGELFF
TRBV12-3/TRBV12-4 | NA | CASPGGVNTEAFF
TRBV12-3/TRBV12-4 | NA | CASKIPGKNTGELFF
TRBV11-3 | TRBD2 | CASSLRGTSGYNEQFF
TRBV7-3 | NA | CASSSRGGEQFF
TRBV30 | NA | CAWSREGNQPQHF
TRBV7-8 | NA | CASSGTGGPYEQYF
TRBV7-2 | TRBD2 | CASSLATSGRRYEQYF
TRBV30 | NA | CAWRDTTYEQYF
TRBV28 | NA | CASALGGAAGLNYEQYF
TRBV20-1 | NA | CSARPPGLSSYEQYF
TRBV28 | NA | CASSSPYEQFF
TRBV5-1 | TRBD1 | CASSLMQGEETQYF
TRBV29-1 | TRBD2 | CSVLGLAGASYEQYF
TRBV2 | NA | CASSERDEKLFF
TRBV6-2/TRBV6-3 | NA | CASSRPGAWETQYF
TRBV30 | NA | CACDRAYLYEQYF
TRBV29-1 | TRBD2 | CSVGPSGRSTGELFF
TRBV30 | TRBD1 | CAWGTANTEAFF
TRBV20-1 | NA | CSARAEEAKNIQYF
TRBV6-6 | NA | CASSYSIWVDAYEQYF
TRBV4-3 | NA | CASSQDAYRVGYEQYF
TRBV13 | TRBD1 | CASSLGSGGDGYTF
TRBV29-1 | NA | CSVTLGRETQYF
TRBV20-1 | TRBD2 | CSAGGGTTLQKNNNEQFF
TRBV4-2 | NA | CASSQRNGGQPQHF
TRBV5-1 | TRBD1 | CASSWGQGIRYEQYF
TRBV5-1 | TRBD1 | CASSADRADNSPLHF
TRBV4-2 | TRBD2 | CASSHAGVLLKNEQFF
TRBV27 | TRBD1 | CASSSTGQGGEPQHF
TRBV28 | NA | CAAKEGSDTEAFF
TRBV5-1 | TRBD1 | CASSSNTGGDEQYF
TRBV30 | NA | CAWSVGMSGAMNTEAFF
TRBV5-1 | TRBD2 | CASSFTSGSYNEQFF
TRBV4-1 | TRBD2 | CASREGLAGFYEQYF
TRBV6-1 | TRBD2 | CASSTPLAGGPQQYF
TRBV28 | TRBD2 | CASSTLRLAGEWGTDTQYF
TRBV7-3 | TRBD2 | CASSPPGLAGDSYEQYF
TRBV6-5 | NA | CASSYTSPPLYYGYTF
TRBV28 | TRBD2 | CASNYLGGPVEQYF
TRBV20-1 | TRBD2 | CSAWRASGNSYEQYF
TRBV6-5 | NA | CASSYSLNNEQFF
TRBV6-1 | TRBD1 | CASTPTGTGGYNSPLHF
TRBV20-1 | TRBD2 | CSAGGSEQFF
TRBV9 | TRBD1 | CASSPRDRGWEAFF
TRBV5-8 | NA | CASSLYALNYGYTF